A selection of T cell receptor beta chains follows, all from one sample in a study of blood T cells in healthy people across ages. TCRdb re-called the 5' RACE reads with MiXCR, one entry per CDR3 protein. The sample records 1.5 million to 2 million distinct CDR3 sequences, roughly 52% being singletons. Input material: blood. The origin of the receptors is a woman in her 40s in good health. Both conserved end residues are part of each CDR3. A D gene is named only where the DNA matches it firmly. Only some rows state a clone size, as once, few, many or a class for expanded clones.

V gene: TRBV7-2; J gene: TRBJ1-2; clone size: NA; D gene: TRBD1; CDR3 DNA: TGTGCCAGCAGCCCGAGGACAGGGAGCCCCACCCCTGGCCACACCTTC; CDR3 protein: CASSPRTGSPTPGHTF
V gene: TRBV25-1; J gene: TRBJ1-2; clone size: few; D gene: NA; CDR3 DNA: TGTGCCAGCAGTGACCACGGGGGGGGGTTGGCCTATGGCTACACCTTC; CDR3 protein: CASSDHGGGLAYGYTF
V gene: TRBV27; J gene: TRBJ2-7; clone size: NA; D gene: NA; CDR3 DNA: TGTGCCAGCAGTTTAGCGCCGAGCTCCTACAATGAGCAGTACTTC; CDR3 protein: CASSLAPSSYNEQYF
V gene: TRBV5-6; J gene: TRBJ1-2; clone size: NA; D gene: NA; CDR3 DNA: TGTGCCAGCAGCTGGGGACAACGAAACTATGGCTACACCTTC; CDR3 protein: CASSWGQRNYGYTF
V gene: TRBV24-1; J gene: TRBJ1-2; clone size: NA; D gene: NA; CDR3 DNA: TGTGCCACCAGTGGTCACTCAAGCTGGCCTTACGGCTACACCTTC; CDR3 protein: CATSGHSSWPYGYTF
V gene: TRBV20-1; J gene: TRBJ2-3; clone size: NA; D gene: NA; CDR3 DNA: TGCAGTACTACGTTTCTGGTGGGGGGCAACCCAGATACGCAGTATTTT; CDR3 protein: CSTTFLVGGNPDTQYF
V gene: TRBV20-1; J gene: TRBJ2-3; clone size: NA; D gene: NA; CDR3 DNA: TGCAGTGCTTACCCCATCACCCACACAGATACGCAGTATTTT; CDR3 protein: CSAYPITHTDTQYF
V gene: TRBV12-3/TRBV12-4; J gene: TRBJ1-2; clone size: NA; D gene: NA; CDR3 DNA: TGTGCCAGCAGTTTACCTCCAGGGGATGGCTACACCTTC; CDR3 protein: CASSLPPGDGYTF
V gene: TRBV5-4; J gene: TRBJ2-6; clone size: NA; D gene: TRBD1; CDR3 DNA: TGTGCCAGCAGCCCCGCACAGGGGCTCGGCTCTGGGGCCAACGTCCTGACTTTC; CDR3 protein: CASSPAQGLGSGANVLTF
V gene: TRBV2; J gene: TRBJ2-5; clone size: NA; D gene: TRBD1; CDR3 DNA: TGTGCCAGCAGTGATGTTGGCCGGACAGGCCAAGGGACCCAGTACTTC; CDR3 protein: CASSDVGRTGQGTQYF
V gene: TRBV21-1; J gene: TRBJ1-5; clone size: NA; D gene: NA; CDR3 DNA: TGTGCCAGCAGCAAATATGAGACAGGGATTCAGCCCCAGCATTTT; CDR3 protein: CASSKYETGIQPQHF
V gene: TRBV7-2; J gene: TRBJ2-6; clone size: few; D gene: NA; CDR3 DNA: TGTGCCAGCAGTTCTTACGGGGCCAACGTCCTGACTTTC; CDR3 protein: CASSSYGANVLTF
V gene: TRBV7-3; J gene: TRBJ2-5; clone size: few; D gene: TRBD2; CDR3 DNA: TGTGCCAGCAGCGTAGCGGGGGGTTACGCAGAGACCCAGTACTTC; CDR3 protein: CASSVAGGYAETQYF
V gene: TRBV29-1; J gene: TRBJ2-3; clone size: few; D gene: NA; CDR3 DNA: TGCAGCGTTGACGGCGGGGGCCGCACAGATACGCAGTATTTT; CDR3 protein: CSVDGGGRTDTQYF
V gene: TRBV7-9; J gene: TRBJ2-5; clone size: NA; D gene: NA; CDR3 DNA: TGTACCAGCAGCTTTGGGCTACAAGAGACCCAGTACTTC; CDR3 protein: CTSSFGLQETQYF
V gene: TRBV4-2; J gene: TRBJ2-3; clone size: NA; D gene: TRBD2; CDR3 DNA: TGTGCCAGCAGCCAAGGCGTGGCGGGGGTAGATACGCAGTATTTT; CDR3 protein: CASSQGVAGVDTQYF
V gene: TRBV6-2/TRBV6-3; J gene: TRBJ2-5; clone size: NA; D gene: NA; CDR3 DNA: TGTGCCAGCAGTTACTATTCTAGCAATGAGCAGTACTTC; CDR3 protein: CASSYYSSNEQYF
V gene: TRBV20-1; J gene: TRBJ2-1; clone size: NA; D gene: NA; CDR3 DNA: TGCAGTAGTCCCGGGGGGCGTAGTTCCTACAATGAGCAGTTCTTC; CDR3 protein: CSSPGGRSSYNEQFF
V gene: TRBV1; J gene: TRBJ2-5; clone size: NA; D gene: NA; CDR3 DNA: TGCACCAGCAGCCAAGATACGGGGGAAAAAGAGACCCAGTACTTC; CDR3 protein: CTSSQDTGEKETQYF
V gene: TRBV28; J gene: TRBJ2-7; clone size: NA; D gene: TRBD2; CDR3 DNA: TGTGCCAGCAGTTCATACGGGGGGACCTACGAGCAGTACTTC; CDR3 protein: CASSSYGGTYEQYF
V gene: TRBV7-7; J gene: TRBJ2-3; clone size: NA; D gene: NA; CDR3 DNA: TGTGCTAGCAGCCGAGGGGATCGGAGCACAGATACGCAGTATTTT; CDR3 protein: CASSRGDRSTDTQYF
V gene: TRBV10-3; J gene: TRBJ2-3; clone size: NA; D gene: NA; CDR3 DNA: TGTGCCATCAGTGAGGGGCAGAGCACAGATACGCAGTATTTT; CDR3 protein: CAISEGQSTDTQYF
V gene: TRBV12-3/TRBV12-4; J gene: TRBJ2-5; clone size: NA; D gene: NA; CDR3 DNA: TGTGCCAGCAGTTTAGACGGGCTCCCAGAGGAGACCCAGTACTTC; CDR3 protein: CASSLDGLPEETQYF
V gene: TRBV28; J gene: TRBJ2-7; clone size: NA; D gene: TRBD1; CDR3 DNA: TGTGCCAGCAGTACGACAGGGGGCATGGGGTACGAGCAGTACTTC; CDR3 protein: CASSTTGGMGYEQYF
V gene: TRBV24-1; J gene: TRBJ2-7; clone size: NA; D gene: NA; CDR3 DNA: TGTGCCACCAGTGATCACTACTACTACGAGCAGTACTTC; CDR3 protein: CATSDHYYYEQYF
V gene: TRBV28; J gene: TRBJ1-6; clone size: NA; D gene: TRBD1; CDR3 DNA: TGTGCCAGCAGTTGGACAGGGGGCCCCTATAATTCACCCCTCCACTTT; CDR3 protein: CASSWTGGPYNSPLHF
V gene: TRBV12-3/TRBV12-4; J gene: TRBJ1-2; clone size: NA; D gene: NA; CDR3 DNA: TGCGCCAGCAGTTCGGTCCTCGGGTATGGCTACACCTTC; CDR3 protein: CASSSVLGYGYTF
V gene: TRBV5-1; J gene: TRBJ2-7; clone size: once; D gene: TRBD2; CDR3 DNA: TGCGCCAGCAGCCCCGTAGCGGGGGGCCTCTTTGCCAATGAGCAGTACTTC; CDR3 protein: CASSPVAGGLFANEQYF
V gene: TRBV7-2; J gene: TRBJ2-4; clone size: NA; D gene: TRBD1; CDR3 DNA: TGTGCCAGCAGCGGGGACAGGGAAAACAAAAACATTCAGTACTTC; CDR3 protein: CASSGDRENKNIQYF
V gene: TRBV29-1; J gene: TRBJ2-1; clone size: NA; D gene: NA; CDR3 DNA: TGCAGCGCCGGGGGCAATAAGCAGTTCTTC; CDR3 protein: CSAGGNKQFF
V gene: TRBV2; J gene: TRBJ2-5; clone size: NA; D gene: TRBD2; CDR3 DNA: TGTGCCAGTTGGACTAGCGGGGGGCAAGAGACCCAGTACTTC; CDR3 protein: CASWTSGGQETQYF
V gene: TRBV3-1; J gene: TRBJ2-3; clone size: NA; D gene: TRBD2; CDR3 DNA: TGTGCCAGCAGCCAAATCGGACTAGCGGGGCACCGCACAGATACGCAGTATTTT; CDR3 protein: CASSQIGLAGHRTDTQYF
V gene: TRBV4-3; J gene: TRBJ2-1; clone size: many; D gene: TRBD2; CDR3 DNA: TGCGCCAGCAGCCAGTATCTCCCGGGACTAGCGGGACGGGAGCAGTTCTTC; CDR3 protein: CASSQYLPGLAGREQFF
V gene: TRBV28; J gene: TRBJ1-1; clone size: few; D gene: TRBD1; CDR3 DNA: TGTGCCAGCAGTTCCCCGGGACAGGGGAATATGAACACTGAAGCTTTCTTT; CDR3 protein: CASSSPGQGNMNTEAFF
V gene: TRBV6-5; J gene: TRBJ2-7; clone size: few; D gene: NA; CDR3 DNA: TGTGCCAGCAGTAGCTGGGACGGCGGCTACGAGCAGTACTTC; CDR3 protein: CASSSWDGGYEQYF
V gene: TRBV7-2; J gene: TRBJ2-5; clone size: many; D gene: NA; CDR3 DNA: TGTGCCAGCAGCCCACTGGATTCACAAGAGACCCAGTACTTC; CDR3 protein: CASSPLDSQETQYF
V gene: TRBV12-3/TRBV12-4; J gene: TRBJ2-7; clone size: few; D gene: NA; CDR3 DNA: TGTGCCAGCAGCCTCCCCCGACAGCCCTACGAGCAGTACTTC; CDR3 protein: CASSLPRQPYEQYF
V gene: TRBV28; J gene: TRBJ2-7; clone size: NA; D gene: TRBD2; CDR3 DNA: TGTGCCAGCAGTCCTAGCGGGGGGGATACCTACGAGCAGTACTTC; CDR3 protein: CASSPSGGDTYEQYF
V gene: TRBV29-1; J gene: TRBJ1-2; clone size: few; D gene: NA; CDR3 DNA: TGCAGCGTTGAAGATCAGGCAGGGGATGGCTACACCTTC; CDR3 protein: CSVEDQAGDGYTF
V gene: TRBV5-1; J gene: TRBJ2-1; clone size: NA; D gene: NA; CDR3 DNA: TGCGCCAGCAGCTCTACGGGTCCGGGGGCCGGGGGTGAGCAGTTCTTC; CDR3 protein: CASSSTGPGAGGEQFF
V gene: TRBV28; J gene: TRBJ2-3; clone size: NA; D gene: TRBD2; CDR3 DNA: TGTGCCAGCGCGCGGTCTAGCGGGGTAGATACGCAGTATTTT; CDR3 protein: CASARSSGVDTQYF
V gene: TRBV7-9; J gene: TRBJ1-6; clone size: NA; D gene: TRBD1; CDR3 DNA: TGTGCCAGCAGCTGGGGACAGGATCCGCCACCCCTCCACTTT; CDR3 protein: CASSWGQDPPPLHF
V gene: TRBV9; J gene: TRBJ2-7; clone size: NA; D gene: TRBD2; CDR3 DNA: TGTGCCAGCAGTGCTAGCGGGGGGGCCCACGAGCAGTACTTC; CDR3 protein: CASSASGGAHEQYF
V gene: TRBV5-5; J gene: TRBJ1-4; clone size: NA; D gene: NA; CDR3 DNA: TGTGCCAGCAGGGCTAACAGTCTCGGTAATGAAAAACTGTTTTTT; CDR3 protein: CASRANSLGNEKLFF
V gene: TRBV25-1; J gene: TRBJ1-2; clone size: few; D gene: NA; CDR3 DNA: TGTGCCAGCAGTGAATTGGGGGGCGGCAGTCTAAACTATGGCTACACCTTC; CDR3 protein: CASSELGGGSLNYGYTF
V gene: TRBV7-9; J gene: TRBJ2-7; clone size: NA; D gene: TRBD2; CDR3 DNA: TGTGCCAGCAGCTTAGTGGCCAGGTTAGCGGGGACGAATGAGCAGTACTTC; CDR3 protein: CASSLVARLAGTNEQYF
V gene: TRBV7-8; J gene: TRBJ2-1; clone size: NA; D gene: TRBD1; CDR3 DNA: TGTGCCAGCAGCGCAGGGGACAGAGCTTACAATGAGCAGTTCTTC; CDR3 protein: CASSAGDRAYNEQFF
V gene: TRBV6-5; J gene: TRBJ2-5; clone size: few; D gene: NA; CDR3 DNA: TGTGCCAGCAGTTACTCTCGGGCTAGCGCCGAGACCCAGTACTTC; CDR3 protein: CASSYSRASAETQYF
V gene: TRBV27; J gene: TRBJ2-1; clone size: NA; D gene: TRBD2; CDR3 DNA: TGTGCCAGCAGCACCATAGAGAGTCCGGGGGGATACAATGAGCAGTTCTTC; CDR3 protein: CASSTIESPGGYNEQFF
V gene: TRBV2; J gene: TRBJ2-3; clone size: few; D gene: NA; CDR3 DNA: TGTGCCAGCAGTGACCCACCGGACTCAACCCTGAGAGATACGCAGTATTTT; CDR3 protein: CASSDPPDSTLRDTQYF
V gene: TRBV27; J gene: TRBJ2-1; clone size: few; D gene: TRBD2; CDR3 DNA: TGTGCCAGCAGTATCCTACTAGCGGGGGTGGACAATGAGCAGTTCTTC; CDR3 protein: CASSILLAGVDNEQFF
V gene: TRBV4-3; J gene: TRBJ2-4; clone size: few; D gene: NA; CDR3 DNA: TGCGCCAGCAGCGCGGGGGCAGGGCTAAACATTCAGTACTTC; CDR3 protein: CASSAGAGLNIQYF
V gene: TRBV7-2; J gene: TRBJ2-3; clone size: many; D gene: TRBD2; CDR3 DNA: TGTGCCAGCAGCTCCCGACTAGCGGGCACAGATACGCAGTATTTT; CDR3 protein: CASSSRLAGTDTQYF
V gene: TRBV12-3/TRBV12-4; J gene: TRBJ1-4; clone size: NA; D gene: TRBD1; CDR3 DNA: TGTGCCAGCAGTGCTCAGGGGGGTGGGGAAAAACTGTTTTTT; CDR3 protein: CASSAQGGGEKLFF
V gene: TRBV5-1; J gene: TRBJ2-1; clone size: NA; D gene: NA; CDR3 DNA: TGCGCCAGCGCCATTCTAGCGAGTGGTTACAATGAGCAGTTCTTC; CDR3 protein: CASAILASGYNEQFF
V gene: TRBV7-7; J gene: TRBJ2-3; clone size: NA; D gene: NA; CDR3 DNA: TGTGCTAGCAGCCCATTTGGATCTAGCACAGATACGCAGTATTTT; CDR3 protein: CASSPFGSSTDTQYF